These 11 T cell receptor beta chains came from one sample sequenced in a study of cytomegalovirus exposure and HLA in healthy donors. Primers included in the PCR were 60 Vbeta and 13 Jbeta primers. TCRdb's table, derived via immunoSEQ multiplex PCR, lists solely in-frame clones and lacks some. The table includes 200,000 or so clones, around 75% detected once. The sample consisted of PBMCs. Receptors originate from a young woman in good health and CMV-seropositive.

The chain recombines TRBV19 with TRBJ2-3; D unresolved. CDR1 LNHDA and CDR2 SQIVND come from the germline V gene (reference sequence). V was pared by 1 base and J by 6 bases, with 8 bases between. This CDR3 region has 13 residues. This CDR3 reads CASSIASPDTQYF. DNA of the CDR3: TGTGCCAGTAGTATAGCTTCTCCGGATACGCAGTATTTT.

The J gene is TRBJ1-4, the V gene TRBV11-3; 7 bases are shared with TRBD1. The germline V gene has CDR1 SGHNT and CDR2 YENEEA. Trimming cost V 5 bases and J 0 bases; bases outside gene matches: 6. The CDR3 length is 16 residues. CDR3 DNA: TGTGCCAGCAGCCTCGGGACAGACGCAACTAATGAAAAACTGTTTTTT. It encodes CASSLGTDATNEKLFF.

V is TRBV4-2 and J is TRBJ2-7, with 13 positions matching TRBD2. The CDR3 runs to 16 residues. CDR1 LGHNA and CDR2 YNFKEQ come from the germline V gene. The V and J ends lost 0 bases and 6 bases, in that order; junction bases with no gene match: 5. DNA for the CDR3: TGTGCCAGCAGCCAAGAGGGACTAGCGGGACATACCGAGCAGTACTTC. It yields the protein CASSQEGLAGHTEQYF.

This sequence joins TRBV10-3 and TRBJ2-2; D possibly corresponds to TRBD2 (6 bases). Germline loops: CDR1 ENHRY, CDR2 SYGVKD. V lost 3 bases to trimming and J lost 1 base, with 15 bases between them. The length of the CDR3 is 17 residues. DNA of the CDR3: TGTGCCATCAGTGATACTTCGAGGGAGGAGAACACCGGGGAGCTGTTTTTT. Translated, it gives CAISDTSREENTGELFF.

The table lists this clone with a few counts. The rearrangement links TRBV7-2 to TRBJ1-3, with a possible D match to TRBD1 (5 bases). Per the germline V gene, CDR1 is SGHTA and CDR2 is FQGNSA. Trimming cost V 3 bases and J 4 bases, with 13 bases left between them. This CDR3 contains 15 residues. CDR3 residues: CASSFVRGLGNTIYF. The CDR3 region has the DNA TGTGCCAGCAGCTTCGTCCGGGGGTTAGGAAACACCATATATTTT. The variable domain in full, completed from reference TRBV7-2 and TRBJ1-3, reads GAGVSQSPSNKVTEKGKDVELRCDPISGHTALYWYRQSLGQGLEFLIYFQGNSAPDKSGLPSDRFSAERTGGSVSTLTIQRTQQEDSAVYLCASSFVRGLGNTIYFGEGSWLTVV.

The chain has TRBV28 and TRBJ2-7, with a weak D call TRBD1 (6 bases). Trimming pared 10 bases from V and 1 base from J, leaving 14 bases between. This CDR3 comprises 13 residues. Germline V gene sequence: CDR1 MDHEN, CDR2 SYDVKM. The CDR3 sequence: CATLGTSSYEQYF. Written as DNA, the CDR3 is TGTGCCACTCTCGGGACATCGTCCTACGAGCAGTACTTC. The whole variable domain, filled in from reference TRBV28 and TRBJ2-7, reads DVKVTQSSRYLVKRTGEKVFLECVQDMDHENMFWYRQDPGLGLRLIYFSYDVKMKEKGDIPEGYSVSREKKERFSLILESASTNQTSMYLCATLGTSSYEQYFGPGTRLTVT.

The gene calls are TRBV27 and TRBJ2-1, with 10 positions matching TRBD2. The CDR3 covers 14 residues. Germline V CDR1 and CDR2: MNHEY, SMNVEV (reference sequence). With 3 bases clipped from V and 11 bases from J, the junction kept 7 bases outside the gene matches. The CDR3 spells CASSLGTSAMKQFF. The CDR3 bases are TGTGCCAGCAGTTTGGGGACTAGCGCCATGAAGCAGTTCTTC.

The chain joins TRBV29-1 to TRBJ1-2; 11 bases map to TRBD1. Per germline, CDR1 SQVTM and CDR2 ANQGSEA. CDR3 length: 16 amino acids. V shed 5 bases and J 0 bases; nucleotides not matched to a gene: 8. CDR3 in amino acids: CSVLGTGGLANYGYTF. The CDR3 bases are TGCAGCGTTCTAGGGACAGGGGGTCTTGCTAACTATGGCTACACCTTC. The full variable domain, rest sourced from reference TRBV29-1 and TRBJ1-2, is SAVISQKPSRDICQRGTSLTIQCQVDSQVTMMFWYRQQPGQSLTLIATANQGSEATYESGFVIDKFPISRPNLTFSTLTVSNMSPEDSSIYLCSVLGTGGLANYGYTFGSGTRLTVV.

The gene calls are TRBV9 and TRBJ1-6; 9 nucleotides line up with TRBD1. From germline, CDR1 is SGDLS and CDR2 YYNGEE. The CDR3 is 15 amino acids. Germline trimming cut 3 bases from V and 8 bases from J; bases unmatched to any gene: 6. The CDR3 region has the DNA TGTGCCAGCAGCGGCGGGGGGACAGGGTATTCACCCCTCCACTTT. Residues: CASSGGGTGYSPLHF.

V gene TRBV27 combines with J gene TRBJ2-7; D is possibly TRBD2 (6 bases). The CDR3 runs 15 residues. V lost 5 bases and J lost 3, with 17 bases in between. Looked up from germline, CDR1 is MNHEY and CDR2 is SMNVEV (reference sequence). CDR3 nucleotide sequence: TGTGCCAGCAGTGCTTGGCGGGATCGACTCTACGAGCAGTACTTC. It yields the protein CASSAWRDRLYEQYF.

This chain uses TRBV5-4 with TRBJ2-1, with 15 bases that match TRBD2. Germline V gene data show CDR1 as SGHNT and CDR2 as YYREEE (reference sequence). V gave up 4 bases and J gave up 7 bases; unmatched junction bases: 6. The CDR3 length is 16 residues. CDR3 sequence reads: CASSRTSGGVDNEQFF. In DNA form, the CDR3 reads TGTGCCAGCAGCCGGACTAGCGGGGGGGTAGATAATGAGCAGTTCTTC.